Listed below are T cell receptor beta chains from one sample, sequenced in a study of CD8+ T cells in alopecia areata. TCRdb's copy holds only in-frame clones and misses some; the assay was immunoSEQ multiplex PCR. The sample records some 190,000 clones, less than 65% being singletons. This sample comprised CD4+ T cells sorted from blood, obtained at week 24, from a patient treated with tofacitinib. The receptors come from a human donor with alopecia areata. The CDR3 runs from the conserved cysteine through the conserved F or W. Fields, in order: V gene, J gene, clone size, D gene, CDR3 protein, CDR3 DNA. A D gene is named only where the DNA matches it firmly. Size is omitted from some rows. Given values are once, few, many or a class for expanded clones.

>TRBV29-1|TRBJ2-3|NA|NA
CSVDSGTDTQYF
TGCAGCGTTGATTCCGGTACAGATACGCAGTATTTT
>TRBV7-2|TRBJ2-4|NA|NA
CASSTEAKNIQYF
TGTGCCAGCTCCACAGAAGCCAAAAACATTCAGTACTTC
>TRBV13|TRBJ2-5|NA|NA
CASSFRVEGETQYF
TGTGCCAGCAGCTTCCGGGTGGAGGGAGAGACCCAGTACTTC
>TRBV4-3|TRBJ2-3|NA|NA
CASSKSGGDTQYF
TGCGCCAGCAGCAAGTCCGGCGGAGATACGCAGTATTTT
>TRBV30|TRBJ1-6|NA|NA
CAWSRGANTLHF
TGTGCCTGGAGTAGGGGAGCCAATACCCTCCACTTT
>TRBV9|TRBJ2-3|NA|NA
CASSVDGGTDTQYF
TGTGCCAGCAGCGTAGATGGGGGCACAGATACGCAGTATTTT
>TRBV2|TRBJ1-6|NA|NA
CASTPDSSYNSPLHF
TGTGCCAGCACCCCCGACAGCTCCTATAATTCACCCCTCCACTTT
>TRBV29-1|TRBJ1-1|once|NA
CSVLNTEAFF
TGCAGCGTTCTAAACACTGAAGCTTTCTTT
>TRBV23-1|TRBJ1-2|few|TRBD1
CASSLGTDYGYTF
TGCGCCAGCAGCCTGGGGACAGACTATGGCTACACCTTC
>TRBV29-1|TRBJ1-1|few|NA
CSAAASTGRTEAFF
TGCAGCGCCGCGGCGTCTACAGGGAGGACTGAAGCTTTCTTT
>TRBV11-3|TRBJ2-3|NA|NA
CASSPSTDTQYF
TGTGCCAGCAGCCCCAGCACAGATACGCAGTATTTT
>TRBV29-1|TRBJ2-3|NA|NA
CSVEPGHHQDTQYF
TGCAGCGTTGAACCGGGACACCATCAGGATACGCAGTATTTT
>TRBV29-1|TRBJ2-3|few|NA
CSAKNREGTDTQYF
TGCAGCGCAAAGAACAGGGAGGGCACAGATACGCAGTATTTT
>TRBV7-3|TRBJ1-6|NA|NA
CASSLTPENSPLHF
TGTGCCAGCAGCTTAACTCCTGAGAATTCACCCCTCCACTTT
>TRBV5-8|TRBJ2-3|few|NA
CASSLAPQDTQYF
TGTGCCAGCAGCTTGGCCCCCCAAGATACGCAGTATTTT
>TRBV7-3|TRBJ2-3|few|TRBD2
CASSLGSGGTDTQYF
TGTGCCAGCAGCTTAGGAAGCGGGGGGACAGATACGCAGTATTTT
>TRBV12-5|TRBJ1-3|NA|TRBD1
CASGITLGTAGNTIYF
TGTGCTAGTGGGATCACGCTTGGGACAGCCGGAAACACCATATATTTT
>TRBV5-1|TRBJ2-1|NA|TRBD2
CASSSAGAEKEQFF
TGCGCCAGCAGCTCCGCGGGAGCGGAGAAGGAGCAGTTCTTC
>TRBV7-9|TRBJ1-1|NA|NA
CASSLVRTATQNTEAFF
TGTGCCAGCAGCTTAGTTAGAACAGCGACACAGAACACTGAAGCTTTCTTT
>TRBV29-1|TRBJ1-2|NA|NA
CSVEGQGWDYGYTF
TGCAGCGTTGAGGGTCAGGGATGGGACTATGGCTACACCTTC
>TRBV7-2|TRBJ2-1|NA|NA
CASSHTSTPGLAYNEQFF
TGTGCCAGCAGCCATACATCGACCCCAGGGTTAGCCTACAATGAGCAGTTCTTC
>TRBV18|TRBJ2-7|medium-sized|TRBD1
CASSQNQGDEQYF
TGTGCCAGCTCCCAGAACCAGGGGGACGAGCAGTACTTC
>TRBV5-1|TRBJ2-1|NA|NA
CASSLTTVSYNEQFF
TGCGCCAGCAGCCTGACGACAGTTTCCTACAATGAGCAGTTCTTC
>TRBV15|TRBJ2-7|few|TRBD2
CATSREVRASGVYEQYF
TGTGCCACCAGCAGAGAGGTCCGGGCTAGCGGGGTTTACGAGCAGTACTTC
>TRBV29-1|TRBJ1-1|NA|TRBD1
CSVATGRLTEAFF
TGCAGCGTTGCGACAGGGCGTCTCACTGAAGCTTTCTTT
>TRBV29-1|TRBJ2-3|NA|NA
CSVERRLARTQYF
TGCAGCGTTGAAAGGCGGCTAGCGAGGACGCAGTATTTT
>TRBV11-2|TRBJ1-6|NA|TRBD1
CASSGGRDRNSPLHF
TGTGCCAGCAGCGGAGGACGGGACAGAAATTCACCCCTCCACTTT
>TRBV9|TRBJ1-1|NA|TRBD1
CASSGTGVTEAFF
TGTGCCAGCAGCGGGACAGGGGTCACTGAAGCTTTCTTT
>TRBV6-1|TRBJ2-7|NA|NA
CASTVSGREQYF
TGTGCCAGCACGGTTTCAGGGCGCGAGCAGTACTTC
>TRBV29-1|TRBJ2-1|few|TRBD2
CSGSPGLGVGNEQFF
TGCAGCGGTTCACCGGGACTAGGCGTTGGGAATGAGCAGTTCTTC
>TRBV20-1|TRBJ1-1|few|TRBD1
CSARGGQLAFF
TGCAGTGCTAGGGGGGGACAGTTAGCTTTCTTT
>TRBV29-1|TRBJ2-1|NA|NA
CSVEGLASDEQFF
TGCAGCGTTGAAGGGCTAGCTTCGGATGAGCAGTTCTTC
>TRBV6-5|TRBJ2-7|many|NA
CASSNGPKQYF
TGTGCCAGCAGTAATGGGCCTAAGCAGTACTTC
>TRBV7-3|TRBJ2-3|NA|TRBD2
CASSPAAGVRTQYF
TGTGCCAGCAGCCCCGCCGCGGGGGTCCGCACGCAGTATTTT
>TRBV29-1|TRBJ1-5|NA|NA
CSVSDSLSNQPQHF
TGCAGCGTTTCGGACAGCCTCTCTAATCAGCCCCAGCATTTT
>TRBV5-1|TRBJ2-3|NA|TRBD2
CASSLAGSTDTQYF
TGCGCCAGCAGCCTAGCGGGTAGCACAGATACGCAGTATTTT
>TRBV5-1|TRBJ2-3|NA|NA
CASSLDRVAQYF
TGCGCCAGCAGCTTGGACAGGGTTGCGCAGTATTTT
>TRBV6-5|TRBJ2-5|NA|NA
CASSYAGYKETQYF
TGTGCCAGCAGTTACGCAGGGTACAAAGAGACCCAGTACTTC
>TRBV29-1|TRBJ1-5|NA|NA
CSVAGTPNQPQHF
TGCAGCGTTGCCGGGACTCCTAATCAGCCCCAGCATTTT
>TRBV7-7|TRBJ2-5|few|NA
CASSLVGSGTQYF
TGTGCCAGCAGCTTAGTCGGGTCGGGGACCCAGTACTTC
>TRBV25-1|TRBJ1-6|NA|NA
CASSADSKNSPLHF
TGTGCCAGCAGTGCGGACAGCAAAAATTCACCCCTCCACTTT
>TRBV29-1|TRBJ1-1|NA|NA
CSVVGVRYTEAFF
TGCAGCGTGGTGGGGGTACGGTACACTGAAGCTTTCTTT
>TRBV7-2|TRBJ2-3|few|NA
CASSLAGATQYF
TGTGCCAGCAGCTTAGCGGGCGCTACGCAGTATTTT
>TRBV11-3|TRBJ1-1|NA|NA
CASTSTMNTEAFF
TGTGCCAGCACCTCGACCATGAACACTGAAGCTTTCTTT
>TRBV18|TRBJ1-2|NA|NA
CASSPQDYGYTF
TGTGCCAGCTCACCACAGGACTATGGCTACACCTTC
>TRBV5-1|TRBJ2-5|few|NA
CASSLAGETQYF
TGCGCCAGCAGCTTGGCGGGGGAGACCCAGTACTTC
>TRBV11-3|TRBJ2-2|NA|NA
CASSSFLTDLFF
TGTGCCAGCAGCTCCTTTCTGACAGATCTGTTTTTT
>TRBV30|TRBJ2-5|NA|TRBD1
CAWTGGSYQETQYF
TGTGCCTGGACAGGGGGCTCCTACCAAGAGACCCAGTACTTC
>TRBV7-2|TRBJ1-6|NA|TRBD1
CASSPKGTANSPLHF
TGTGCCAGCAGCCCCAAGGGGACAGCTAATTCACCCCTCCACTTT
>TRBV15|TRBJ2-1|NA|NA
CATSLRGFVNEQFF
TGTGCCACCAGCCTTCGGGGCTTTGTCAATGAGCAGTTCTTC
>TRBV29-1|TRBJ1-2|NA|TRBD1
CSVEAGQGGYTF
TGCAGCGTTGAAGCCGGACAGGGGGGCTACACCTTC
>TRBV7-8|TRBJ2-7|NA|TRBD1
CASSLRDRAYEQYF
TGTGCCAGCAGCTTAAGGGACAGAGCCTACGAGCAGTACTTC
>TRBV30|TRBJ2-7|NA|TRBD1
CAWAGTGTYEQYF
TGTGCCTGGGCCGGGACAGGGACCTACGAGCAGTACTTC
>TRBV29-1|TRBJ2-7|NA|TRBD1
CSVAQRDRGSYEQYF
TGCAGCGTGGCACAAAGGGACAGGGGTTCCTACGAGCAGTACTTC
>TRBV19|TRBJ1-6|NA|NA
CASSIGGNSPLHF
TGTGCCAGTAGTATAGGGGGAAATTCACCCCTCCACTTT
>TRBV6-5|TRBJ2-1|few|NA
CASSSTYDGPSEQFF
TGTGCCAGCAGTTCCACCTACGACGGACCTAGTGAGCAGTTCTTC
>TRBV19|TRBJ1-1|many|NA
CASSPPLGRMNTEAFF
TGTGCCAGTAGCCCCCCTTTAGGACGTATGAACACTGAAGCTTTCTTT
>TRBV4-3|TRBJ2-2|NA|NA
CASSEHGGELFF
TGCGCCAGCAGCGAACATGGCGGGGAGCTGTTTTTT
>TRBV11-2|TRBJ2-2|few|NA
CASSQHANGELFF
TGTGCCAGCAGCCAACATGCGAACGGGGAGCTGTTTTTT
>TRBV5-1|TRBJ2-7|once|TRBD1
CASSSDRDRDYEQYF
TGCGCCAGCAGCTCGGATCGGGACAGGGACTACGAGCAGTACTTC